This T cell receptor (beta chain) was sequenced for a study of T cells in Graves' hyperthyroidism and ophthalmopathy. There were TCR beta CDR3 regions amplified from RNA transcripts. Using the HTBI primer set, a first-round RT-PCR was run on the TCR CDR3. TCRdb reprocessed the multiplex PCR reads via MiXCR and lists one record per CDR3 protein. Of about half a million distinct CDR3 sequences in the sample, roughly 15% were seen once. Ophthalmopathy in the patients scored at least 3 on Clinical Activity Score and at least 4 on NOSPECS grade, lasting under 3 months. Trimming took 6 bases from V and 1 from J, leaving 18 bases between them. The germline CDR1 and CDR2 sequences are SGHTA and FQGTGA. This CDR3 spans 16 amino acids. Findings of the study overall: Peripheral blood also featured most of the thyroid clonotypes expanded above 0.001. Before onset, ophthalmopathy was predicted by the model a median roughly 6.8 months earlier. In the analysis, a 13 V-J model separated ophthalmopathy from stable hyperthyroidism.

This clonotype was recorded many times. As yet, its antigen is unknown. This TCR came from a young woman with Graves' ophthalmopathy. The sequencing sample was made of blood. This rearrangement joins TRBV7-3 to TRBJ1-1, with D perhaps matching TRBD1 (6 bases). The chain's CDR3 is CASSPTPGHRNTEAFF. CDR3 DNA sequence: TGTGCCAGCAGTCCCACCCCGGGACACAGGAACACTGAAGCTTTCTTT.